This TCR beta chain was identified in a study of blood T cell repertoires in COVID-19. Study in general: COVID-19 samples from acute and convalescent phases originated in the United States, Italy and Spain.

Clinical histories supplied by participants themselves formed the basis of cohort assignment. The CDR3 totals 14 residues. Trimming shortened V by 1 base and J by 2 bases, and 6 bases separated the two germline ends. Germline V gene lookup returns CDR1 MGHDK and CDR2 SYGVNS. Repertoires were generated with immunoSEQ multiplex PCR, while TCRdb's copy carries only in-frame clones and drops some. Of about 400,000 clones in the sample, nearly 90% were seen once. The sequence was collected from a woman between 40 and 50 years old with acute COVID-19. The rearrangement links TRBV25-1 to TRBJ1-5, with a tentative D call TRBD1 (5 bases). Input material: PBMCs or T cells enriched from blood (not recorded which). The CDR3 DNA follows: TGTGCCAGCAGTGAATGGGGCGGCAATCAGCCCCAGCATTTT. Translating gives CASSEWGGNQPQHF.